This entry describes one T cell receptor (beta chain). Assay: immunoSEQ multiplex PCR; the TCRdb copy retains only in-frame clones and omits some. The data hold roughly 67,000 clones, with about 90% observed a single time. These data come from a study of blood T cell repertoires in COVID-19. This CDR3 spans 16 amino acids. Deletions cut 2 bases from V and 0 bases from J, with 12 bases between. Per germline, CDR1 SGHTA and CDR2 FQGNSA. What was sequenced was peripheral blood. The receptor was derived from a man aged 45-65 years with active COVID-19. The chain recombines TRBV7-2 with TRBJ2-3, with D perhaps TRBD1 (6 bases). The CDR3 sequence is CASSLSRGLSTDTQYF. The CDR3 bases are TGTGCCAGCAGCTTATCCAGGGGATTAAGCACAGATACGCAGTATTTT.